This TCR beta chain was retrieved from a study of T cells expressing NK-cell markers. Study context: With respect to HCMV, most of the eight sequenced donors were seropositive, and one was seronegative.

One entry per CDR3 protein, without DNA, is what TCRdb gives after re-calling the 5' RACE reads. Its clone listing holds more than 250,000 distinct CDR3 sequences. Sample: blood T cells: a sorted CD56 or NKG2C T cell subset, CD4+ or CD8+ T cells, or bulk PBMC T cells (not recorded which). The clonotype comes from a man younger than 30 in good health.

This CDR3 is CASRGLAVRTDTQYF. The V gene is TRBV12-3 or TRBV12-4, the J gene TRBJ2-3; TCRdb's D gene call, TRBD2, goes unchecked for lack of DNA. This CDR3 comprises 15 residues.